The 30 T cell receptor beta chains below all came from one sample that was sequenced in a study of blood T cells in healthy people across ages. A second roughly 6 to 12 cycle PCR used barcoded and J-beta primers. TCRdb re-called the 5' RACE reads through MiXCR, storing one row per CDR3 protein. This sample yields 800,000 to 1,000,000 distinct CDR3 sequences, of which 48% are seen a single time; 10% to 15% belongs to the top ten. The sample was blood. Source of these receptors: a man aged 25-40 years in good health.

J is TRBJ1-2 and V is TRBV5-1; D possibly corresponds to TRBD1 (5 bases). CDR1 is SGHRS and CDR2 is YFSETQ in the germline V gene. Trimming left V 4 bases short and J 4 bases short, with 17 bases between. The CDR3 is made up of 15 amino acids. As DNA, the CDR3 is TGCGCCAGCAGCCCCGACCCCGGGACGGCCTATGGCTACACCTTC. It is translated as CASSPDPGTAYGYTF.

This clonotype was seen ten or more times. The CDR3: CSAPLAGGLFNEQFF. CDR3 sequence (DNA): TGCAGCGCTCCACTAGCGGGGGGGCTATTCAATGAGCAGTTCTTC. V and J are TRBV29-1 and TRBJ2-1; TRBD2 agrees at 13 bases. Germline CDR1 is SQVTM and CDR2 is ANQGSEA. The V segment lost 7 bases and the J segment 6 bases; nucleotides outside the gene matches: 9. CDR3 length equals 15 residues.

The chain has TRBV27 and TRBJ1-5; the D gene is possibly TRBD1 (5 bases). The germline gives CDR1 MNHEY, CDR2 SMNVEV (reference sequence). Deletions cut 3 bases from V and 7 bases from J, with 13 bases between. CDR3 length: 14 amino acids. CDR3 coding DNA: TGTGCCAGCAGTTTCCGAGAGGGGAGCCAGCCCCAGCATTTT. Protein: CASSFREGSQPQHF.

This CDR3 reads CASSYDGALPYNEQFF. In nucleotides, the CDR3 is TGTGCCAGCAGTTACGATGGGGCCCTCCCCTACAATGAGCAGTTCTTC. This sequence joins TRBV6-5 and TRBJ2-1, with a tentative D call TRBD1 (5 bases). The CDR3 spans 16 residues. V was shortened by 2 bases and J by 2 bases, with 13 bases between the two germline ends. Germline-derived CDR1 and CDR2 are MNHEY and SVGAGI.

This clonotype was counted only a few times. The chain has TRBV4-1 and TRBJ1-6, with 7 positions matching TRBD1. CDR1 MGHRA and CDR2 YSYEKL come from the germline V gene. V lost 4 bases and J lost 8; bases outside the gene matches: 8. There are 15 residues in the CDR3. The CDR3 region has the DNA TGCGCCAGCAGCCCGAGACAGGGAGTGGATTCACCCCTCCACTTT. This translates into CASSPRQGVDSPLHF.

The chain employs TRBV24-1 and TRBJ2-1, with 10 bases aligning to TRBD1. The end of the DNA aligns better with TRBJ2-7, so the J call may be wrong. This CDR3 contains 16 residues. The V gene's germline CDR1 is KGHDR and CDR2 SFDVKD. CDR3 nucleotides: TGTGCCACCAGTGAAGGGGACAGGGGCTCCTACAATGAGCAGTACTTC. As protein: CATSEGDRGSYNEQYF.

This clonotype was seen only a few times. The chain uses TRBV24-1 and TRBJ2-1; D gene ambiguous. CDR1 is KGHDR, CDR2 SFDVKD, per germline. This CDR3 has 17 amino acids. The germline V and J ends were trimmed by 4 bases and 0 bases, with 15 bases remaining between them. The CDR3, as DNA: TGTGCCACCAGTGACCCCTCGAGACGGGCCTCCTACAATGAGCAGTTCTTC. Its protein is CATSDPSRRASYNEQFF.

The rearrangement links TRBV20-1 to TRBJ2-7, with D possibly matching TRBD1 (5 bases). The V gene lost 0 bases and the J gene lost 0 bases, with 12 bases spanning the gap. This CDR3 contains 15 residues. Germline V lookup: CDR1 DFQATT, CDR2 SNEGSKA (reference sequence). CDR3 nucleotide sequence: TGCAGTGCTAGAGATAAGGGTGGGGCCTCCTACGAGCAGTACTTC. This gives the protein CSARDKGGASYEQYF.

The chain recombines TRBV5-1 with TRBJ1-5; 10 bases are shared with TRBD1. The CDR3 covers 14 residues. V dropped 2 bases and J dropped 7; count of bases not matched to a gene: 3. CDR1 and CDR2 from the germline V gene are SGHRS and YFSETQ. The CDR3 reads CASSLRDRGQPQHF. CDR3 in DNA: TGCGCCAGCAGCTTAAGGGACAGGGGCCAGCCCCAGCATTTT.

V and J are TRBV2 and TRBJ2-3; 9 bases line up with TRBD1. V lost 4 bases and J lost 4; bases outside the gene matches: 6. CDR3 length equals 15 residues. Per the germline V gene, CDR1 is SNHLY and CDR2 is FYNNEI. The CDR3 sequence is CASSATGQGADTQYF. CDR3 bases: TGTGCCAGCAGTGCCACGGGACAGGGCGCAGATACGCAGTATTTT.

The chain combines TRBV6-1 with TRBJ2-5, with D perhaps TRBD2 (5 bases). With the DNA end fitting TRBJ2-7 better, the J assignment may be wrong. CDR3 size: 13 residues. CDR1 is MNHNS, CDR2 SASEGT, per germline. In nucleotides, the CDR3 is TGTGCCTGTTGCCGGACTGATTACGACGAGCAGTACTTC. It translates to CACCRTDYDEQYF.

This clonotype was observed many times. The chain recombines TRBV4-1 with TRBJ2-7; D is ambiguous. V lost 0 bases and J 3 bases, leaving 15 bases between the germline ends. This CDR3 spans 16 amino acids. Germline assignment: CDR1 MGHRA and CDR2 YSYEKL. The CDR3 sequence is CASSQDPSTTLYEQYF. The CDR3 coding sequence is TGCGCCAGCAGCCAAGATCCCTCCACGACTCTCTACGAGCAGTACTTC.

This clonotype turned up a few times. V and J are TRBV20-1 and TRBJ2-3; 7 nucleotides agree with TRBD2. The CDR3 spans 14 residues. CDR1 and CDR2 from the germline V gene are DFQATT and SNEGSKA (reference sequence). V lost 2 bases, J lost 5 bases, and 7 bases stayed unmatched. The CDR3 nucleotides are TGCAGTGCTAGATTCCGGGGGGTAGGAGATACGCAGTATTTT. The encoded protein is CSARFRGVGDTQYF.

CDR3 nucleotide sequence: TGTGCCAGCAGCCATCAGGAAACCTACGAGCAGTACTTC. Amino acids: CASSHQETYEQYF. This chain links TRBV7-8 with TRBJ2-7; D remains unclear. Trimming took 5 bases from V and 2 from J, leaving 10 bases between them. Germline V CDR1 and CDR2: SGHVS, FQNEAQ. The CDR3 length is 13 residues.

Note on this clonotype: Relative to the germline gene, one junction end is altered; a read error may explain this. Here the CDR3 reads CSSSLAGPVEQYF. The CDR3 DNA follows: TGTTCCAGCAGCTTAGCCGGGCCAGTGGAGCAGTACTTC. The gene calls are TRBV13 and TRBJ2-7; no definite D call. Germline assignment: CDR1 PRHDT and CDR2 FYEKMQ (reference sequence). The CDR3 is made up of 13 amino acids.

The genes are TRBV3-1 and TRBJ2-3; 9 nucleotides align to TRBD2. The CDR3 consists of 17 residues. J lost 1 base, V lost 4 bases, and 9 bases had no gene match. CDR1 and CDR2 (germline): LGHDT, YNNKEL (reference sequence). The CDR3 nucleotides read TGTGCCAGCAGCCCCCTCGCGGGGGGGGACCGCACAGATACGCAGTATTTT. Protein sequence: CASSPLAGGDRTDTQYF.

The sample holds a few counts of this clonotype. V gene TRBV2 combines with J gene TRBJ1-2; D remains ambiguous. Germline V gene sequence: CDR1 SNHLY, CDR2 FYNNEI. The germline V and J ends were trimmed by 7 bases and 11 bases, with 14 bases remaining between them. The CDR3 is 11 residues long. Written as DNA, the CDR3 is TGTGCCAGCACCACAGCCTGGGAATACACCTTC. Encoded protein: CASTTAWEYTF.

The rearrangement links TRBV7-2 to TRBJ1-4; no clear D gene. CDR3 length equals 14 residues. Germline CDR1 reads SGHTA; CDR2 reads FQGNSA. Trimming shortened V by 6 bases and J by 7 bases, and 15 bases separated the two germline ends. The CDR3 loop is CASRSLVETEKLFF. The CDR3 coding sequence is TGTGCCAGCAGAAGCTTAGTGGAGACTGAAAAACTGTTTTTT.

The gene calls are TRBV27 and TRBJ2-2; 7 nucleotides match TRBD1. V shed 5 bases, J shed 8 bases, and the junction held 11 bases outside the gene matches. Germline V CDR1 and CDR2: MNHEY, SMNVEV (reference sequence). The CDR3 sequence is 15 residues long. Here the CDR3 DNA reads TGTGCCAGCAGTCTCAAAGGGGGCGCCTCGGGGGAGCTGTTTTTT. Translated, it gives CASSLKGGASGELFF.

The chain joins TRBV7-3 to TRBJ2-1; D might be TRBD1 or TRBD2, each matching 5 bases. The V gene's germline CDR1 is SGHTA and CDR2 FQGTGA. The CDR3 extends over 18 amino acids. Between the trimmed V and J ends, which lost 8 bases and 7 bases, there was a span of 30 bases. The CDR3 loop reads CASSSWDLQDLPGNEQFF. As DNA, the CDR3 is TGTGCCAGCTCATCCTGGGACCTCCAGGACCTTCCCGGGAATGAGCAGTTCTTC.

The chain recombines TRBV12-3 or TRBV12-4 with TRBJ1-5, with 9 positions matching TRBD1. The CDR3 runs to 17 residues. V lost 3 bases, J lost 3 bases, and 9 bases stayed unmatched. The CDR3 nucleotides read TGTGCCAGCAGTTTTCGGGGACAGGGCTTTAACAATCAGCCCCAGCATTTT. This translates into CASSFRGQGFNNQPQHF.

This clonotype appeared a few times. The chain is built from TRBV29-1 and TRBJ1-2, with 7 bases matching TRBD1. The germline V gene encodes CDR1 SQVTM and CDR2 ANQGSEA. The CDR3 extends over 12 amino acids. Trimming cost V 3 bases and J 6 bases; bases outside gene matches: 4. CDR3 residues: CSVDGQANGYTF. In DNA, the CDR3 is TGCAGCGTTGATGGACAGGCAAATGGCTACACCTTC.

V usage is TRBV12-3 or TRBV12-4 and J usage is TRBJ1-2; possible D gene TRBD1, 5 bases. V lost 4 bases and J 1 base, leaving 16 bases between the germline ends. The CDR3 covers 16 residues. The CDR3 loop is CASSYSGARFNYGYTF. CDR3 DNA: TGTGCCAGCAGTTATTCCGGGGCCAGATTTAACTATGGCTACACCTTC.

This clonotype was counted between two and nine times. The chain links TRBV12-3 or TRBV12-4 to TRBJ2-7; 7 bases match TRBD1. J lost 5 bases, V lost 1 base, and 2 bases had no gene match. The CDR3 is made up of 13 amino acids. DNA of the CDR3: TGTGCCAGCAGTTTAGGGGACAGCGACGAGCAGTACTTC. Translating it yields CASSLGDSDEQYF.

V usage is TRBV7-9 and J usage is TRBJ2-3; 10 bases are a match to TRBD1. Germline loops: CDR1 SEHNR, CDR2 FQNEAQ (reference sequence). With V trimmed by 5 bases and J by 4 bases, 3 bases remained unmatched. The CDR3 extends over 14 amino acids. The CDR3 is CASSLTGGSDTQYF. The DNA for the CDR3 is TGTGCCAGCAGCCTGACAGGGGGCTCAGATACGCAGTATTTT.

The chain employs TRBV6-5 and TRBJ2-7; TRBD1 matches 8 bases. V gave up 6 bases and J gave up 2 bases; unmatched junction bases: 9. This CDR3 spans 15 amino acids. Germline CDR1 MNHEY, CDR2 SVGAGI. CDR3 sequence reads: CASSETGAAAYEQYF. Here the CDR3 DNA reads TGTGCCAGCAGCGAGACAGGGGCGGCAGCCTACGAGCAGTACTTC.

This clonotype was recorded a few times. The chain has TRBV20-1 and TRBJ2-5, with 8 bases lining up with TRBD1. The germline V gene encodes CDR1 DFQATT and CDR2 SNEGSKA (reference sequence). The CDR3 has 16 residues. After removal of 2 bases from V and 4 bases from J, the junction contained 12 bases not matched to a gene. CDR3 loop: CSARSGQGAIPETQYF. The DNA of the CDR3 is TGCAGTGCTAGATCCGGACAGGGTGCAATTCCAGAGACCCAGTACTTC.

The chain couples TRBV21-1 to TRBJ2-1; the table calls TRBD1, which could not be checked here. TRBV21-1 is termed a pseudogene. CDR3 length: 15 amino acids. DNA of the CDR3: TGTGCCAGCAGACGAAGTGACAGGCGGGGACCTGGGCAGTTCTTC. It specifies CASRRSDRRGPGQFF.

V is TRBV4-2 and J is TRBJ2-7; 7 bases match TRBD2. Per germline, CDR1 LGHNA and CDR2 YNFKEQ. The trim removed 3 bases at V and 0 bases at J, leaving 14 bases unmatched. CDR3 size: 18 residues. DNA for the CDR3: TGTGCCAGCAGCCAGGGCCCCTTGGGCGGGGGATCCTCCTACGAGCAGTACTTC. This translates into CASSQGPLGGGSSYEQYF.

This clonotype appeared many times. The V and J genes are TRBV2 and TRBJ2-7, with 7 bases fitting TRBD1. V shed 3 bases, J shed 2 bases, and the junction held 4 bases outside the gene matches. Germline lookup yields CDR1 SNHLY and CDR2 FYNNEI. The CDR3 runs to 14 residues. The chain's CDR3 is CASSEDRWAYEQYF. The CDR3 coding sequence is TGTGCCAGCAGTGAGGACAGGTGGGCCTACGAGCAGTACTTC.